The source of this TCR beta chain is a study of early T cells in non-severe SARS-CoV-2 infection. For the study at large: Chains stayed unpaired after sequencing of bulk RNA from unsorted whole blood. The study's findings and limits: Database matching using VDJdb favored anti-spike CD8 responses, with private and CD4 specificities left missing.

In its sample, this clonotype was seen many times. As yet, its antigen is unknown. Trimming took off 1 base at V and 1 base at J, with 10 bases between the two ends. This CDR3 is built from 15 residues. Germline-derived CDR1 and CDR2 are SGHAT and FQNNGV. The TCR library protocol was used to attach unique molecular identifiers. These identifiers were attached to individual cDNA molecules. Using its own MiXCR run on the 5' RACE reads, TCRdb lists one record per CDR3 protein. Among 30,000 to 35,000 distinct CDR3 sequences listed, about 4.5% were seen once. The sequencing sample was made of whole blood. The rearrangement links TRBV11-2 to TRBJ1-1; no clear D gene. This clonotype was sampled from an adult who was a healthcare worker with PCR-confirmed SARS-CoV-2 infection or an uninfected control (not recorded which). CDR3 region: CASSLAGGRNTEAFF. As DNA, the CDR3 is TGTGCCAGCAGCTTAGCTGGAGGGAGGAACACTGAAGCTTTCTTT.